The entry that follows covers one T cell receptor (beta chain) sequence. Its antigen is unidentified. V lost 6 bases and J 1 base, leaving 16 bases between the germline ends. Germline loops: CDR1 SNHLY, CDR2 FYNNEI. This CDR3 spans 16 amino acids. This specimen comes from a study of T cell responses to AZD1222 COVID-19 vaccine. Study information: Pooling of second doses given at about 4 or about 12 weeks was done.

Measured with immunoSEQ multiplex PCR; TCRdb has only the in-frame clones, and not every one. The sample lists 150,000 to 200,000 clones, around 93% occurring once. Whole-study results and caveats: In a largely white British group with more females than males, clonal diversity was possibly underestimated.

This specimen was peripheral blood, taken on day 0 of AZD1222 vaccination. The chain employs TRBV2 and TRBJ1-3; D might be TRBD1 (5 bases). The TCR originated in an adult in good health. The CDR3 coding sequence is TGTGCCAGCAGGGAGAGGACAAGTAGGTCTGGAAACACCATATATTTT. Translation gives CASRERTSRSGNTIYF. Using reference TRBV2 and TRBJ1-3 for the parts outside the CDR3, the full variable domain is EPEVTQTPSHQVTQMGQEVILRCVPISNHLYFYWYRQILGQKVEFLVSFYNNEISEKSEIFDDQFSVERPDGSNFTLKIRSTKLEDSAMYFCASRERTSRSGNTIYFGEGSWLTVV.